Below are 29 T cell receptor beta chains sequenced from a single sample in a study of cytomegalovirus exposure and HLA in healthy donors. 13 Jbeta primers and 60 Vbeta primers were used for the PCR. Produced via immunoSEQ multiplex PCR; TCRdb's table is partial and in-frame only. This table has over 100,000 clones, roughly 71% appearing once. The sequenced sample was PBMCs. These receptors were taken from a middle-aged woman in good health and CMV-seronegative.

This chain connects TRBV6-1 to TRBJ1-5, with a weak D call TRBD1 (6 bases). The length of the CDR3 is 14 residues. Trimming left V 4 bases short and J 3 bases short, with 10 bases between. Germline V gene sequence: CDR1 MNHNS, CDR2 SASEGT. The CDR3 loop is CASSVPGDNQPQHF. CDR3 coding DNA: TGTGCCAGCAGTGTTCCAGGGGACAATCAGCCCCAGCATTTT.

In its sample, this clone was seen a few times. The chain is built from TRBV5-8 and TRBJ1-5; D not resolved. The CDR3 length is 15 residues. Trimming took off 4 bases at V and 0 bases at J, with 11 bases between the two ends. Germline assignment: CDR1 SGHTS and CDR2 YDEGEE. The CDR3 sequence is CASSLAVISNQPQHF. The CDR3 DNA sequence: TGTGCCAGCAGCCTGGCAGTTATTAGCAATCAGCCCCAGCATTTT.

This clone has only one observation. The CDR3 DNA reads as TGTGCCAGCACCCCTGGTGGGGCGGATGGCTACACCTTC. This encodes CASTPGGADGYTF. This chain connects TRBV5-6 to TRBJ1-2, with D maybe TRBD1 (5 bases). CDR1 is SGHDT, CDR2 YYEEEE, per germline. Trimming pared 6 bases from V and 6 bases from J, leaving 15 bases between. The CDR3 spans 13 residues.

This chain uses TRBV4-3 with TRBJ2-7; D not resolved. The CDR3 covers 14 residues. Germline lookup yields CDR1 LGHNA and CDR2 YSLEER. Trimming took off 0 bases at V and 5 bases at J, with 11 bases between the two ends. This chain's CDR3 is CASSQDGRAHEQYF. The CDR3 nucleotides are TGCGCCAGCAGCCAAGATGGTCGAGCTCACGAGCAGTACTTC.

The table lists this clone with a count of one. This chain links TRBV27 with TRBJ2-1; the match to TRBD2 covers 11 bases. The CDR3 contains 14 residues. V lost 5 bases to trimming and J lost 4 bases; unmatched junction nucleotides: 1. The V gene's germline CDR1 is MNHEY and CDR2 SMNVEV (reference sequence). The CDR3 coding sequence is TGTGCCAGCAGTACTAGCGGGAGTTACAATGAGCAGTTCTTC. This sequence encodes CASSTSGSYNEQFF.

This sequence joins TRBV7-2 and TRBJ1-2, with D hard to call. CDR3 length: 15 amino acids. Per germline, CDR1 SGHTA and CDR2 FQGNSA. Deletions cut 0 bases from V and 3 bases from J, with 11 bases between. The CDR3 nucleotides read TGTGCCAGCAGCTTAGCGCGGCAGCCTTACTATGGCTACACCTTC. This codes for CASSLARQPYYGYTF.

There are a few counts of this clone. The chain is built from TRBV5-1 and TRBJ2-5; TRBD2 aligns across 10 bases. Germline CDR1 is SGHRS and CDR2 is YFSETQ. This CDR3 is built from 17 residues. V lost 0 bases, J lost 1 base, and 6 bases stayed unmatched. In DNA form, the CDR3 reads TGCGCCAGCAGCTTGGGGCCAGCGGGGGGGCCCCAAGAGACCCAGTACTTC. The encoded protein is CASSLGPAGGPQETQYF. The full variable domain, with the rest looked up from reference TRBV5-1 and TRBJ2-5, is KAGVTQTPRYLIKTRGQQVTLSCSPISGHRSVSWYQQTPGQGLQFLFEYFSETQRNKGNFPGRFSGRQFSNSRSEMNVSTLELGDSALYLCASSLGPAGGPQETQYFGPGTRLLVL.

The chain employs TRBV7-6 and TRBJ2-2, with TRBD1 identical over 7 bases. CDR1 and CDR2 from the germline V gene are SGHVS and FNYEAQ. After removal of 6 bases from V and 3 bases from J, the junction contained 4 bases not matched to a gene. The CDR3 covers 14 residues. The CDR3 reads CASSHDRDTGELFF. CDR3 nucleotide sequence: TGTGCCAGCAGTCACGACAGGGACACCGGGGAGCTGTTTTTT.

The chain has TRBV28 and TRBJ1-3; D unresolved. CDR1 MDHEN and CDR2 SYDVKM come from the germline V gene. V was cut by 6 bases and J by 7 bases, with 13 bases left in between. The CDR3 extends over 13 amino acids. The CDR3 here is CASSPPYINTIYF. The CDR3 DNA is TGTGCCAGCAGCCCCCCTTATATCAACACCATATATTTT. Using reference TRBV28 and TRBJ1-3 for the parts outside the CDR3, the full variable domain is DVKVTQSSRYLVKRTGEKVFLECVQDMDHENMFWYRQDPGLGLRLIYFSYDVKMKEKGDIPEGYSVSREKKERFSLILESASTNQTSMYLCASSPPYINTIYFGEGSWLTVV.

This rearrangement joins TRBV5-1 to TRBJ2-1, with no clear D. CDR3 length equals 15 residues. Between the trimmed V and J ends, which lost 1 base and 5 bases, there was a span of 13 bases. Germline lookup yields CDR1 SGHRS and CDR2 YFSETQ. CDR3 nucleotide sequence: TGCGCCAGCAGCTTGTTCTCAGACGACAACAATGAGCAGTTCTTC. Translation: CASSLFSDDNNEQFF.

V usage is TRBV9 and J usage is TRBJ1-2; 7 bases match TRBD1. V lost 4 bases and J lost 4; bases outside the gene matches: 19. This CDR3 is 18 amino acids long. In germline, CDR1 is SGDLS, CDR2 YYNGEE. The CDR3 protein is CASSNAAGQALPTYGYTF. In nucleotides, the CDR3 is TGTGCCAGCAGCAACGCGGCCGGACAGGCATTGCCCACCTATGGCTACACCTTC.

The V call is TRBV7-6, the J call TRBJ2-7; a weak D match, TRBD1 (6 bases). V lost 6 bases and J 7 bases, leaving 16 bases between the germline ends. CDR3 length equals 13 residues. Germline V gene sequence: CDR1 SGHVS, CDR2 FNYEAQ. The CDR3 DNA sequence: TGTGCCAGCAGTCAGGGGCTGGGAAGGGAGCAGTACTTC. As protein: CASSQGLGREQYF.

The chain has TRBV6-1 and TRBJ2-7; D not certain. The CDR3 sequence is 12 residues long. With 5 bases removed from V and 5 bases from J, the gap between germline ends came to 10 bases. From germline, CDR1 is MNHNS and CDR2 SASEGT. The CDR3 sequence: CASSPLYNEQYF. The CDR3 DNA sequence: TGTGCCAGCAGTCCACTCTATAACGAGCAGTACTTC.

The rearrangement joins TRBV7-3 to TRBJ2-5, with 8 bases identical to TRBD2. The CDR3 is made up of 14 amino acids. J was trimmed by 3 bases and V by 5 bases; bases with no gene match: 5. Germline-derived CDR1 and CDR2 are SGHTA and FQGTGA. The CDR3, as DNA: TGTGCCAGCAGCCCAGGACTAGCAGAAGAGACCCAGTACTTC. Its protein product is CASSPGLAEETQYF.

This chain uses TRBV10-1 with TRBJ2-3; D perhaps matches TRBD1 (6 bases). Trimming shortened V by 5 bases and J by 6 bases, and 12 bases separated the two germline ends. Germline V CDR1 and CDR2: WNHNN, SYGVQD (reference sequence). The CDR3 sequence is 13 residues long. The CDR3 is CASSLGAWDTQYF. The DNA of the CDR3 is TGCGCCAGCAGTTTGGGGGCATGGGATACGCAGTATTTT.

This clone has just one count. The V and J genes are TRBV6-6 and TRBJ2-3; the D gene is possibly TRBD2 (6 bases). Germline loops: CDR1 MNHNY, CDR2 SVGAGI (reference sequence). The CDR3 has 13 amino acids. Trimming took 7 bases from V and 3 from J, leaving 11 bases between them. The CDR3 nucleotides read TGTGCCAGCACTCCCCGGGGGACAGATACGCAGTATTTT. Translation: CASTPRGTDTQYF.

V usage is TRBV5-1 and J usage is TRBJ2-1, with 7 bases matching TRBD1. The germline V gene encodes CDR1 SGHRS and CDR2 YFSETQ. The ends lost 0 bases at V and 9 bases at J; junction bases unmatched: 9. This CDR3 is 15 amino acids long. CDR3 coding DNA: TGCGCCAGCAGCTTGGAGTTAGGGGGCATGGGTGAGCAGTTCTTC. Translating gives CASSLELGGMGEQFF.

CDR3 residues: CASSEGGANTEAFF. CDR3 coding DNA: TGTGCCAGCAGTGAAGGGGGGGCGAACACTGAAGCTTTCTTT. The chain uses TRBV7-9 and TRBJ1-1; perhaps TRBD1 as D (6 bases). This CDR3 spans 14 amino acids. Germline V gene sequence: CDR1 SEHNR, CDR2 FQNEAQ (reference sequence). Trimming took off 6 bases at V and 1 base at J, with 12 bases between the two ends.

V and J are TRBV5-4 and TRBJ1-3; 9 bases are shared with TRBD1. CDR1 and CDR2 from the germline V gene are SGHNT and YYREEE (reference sequence). The trim removed 4 bases at V and 5 bases at J, leaving 13 bases unmatched. The CDR3 is 17 residues long. Here the CDR3 DNA reads TGTGCCAGCAGCCGTACGATCGAGACAGGGGGACGAAACACCATATATTTT. It translates to CASSRTIETGGRNTIYF.

The genes are TRBV9 and TRBJ2-2, with 8 bases matching TRBD1. This CDR3 has 16 residues. Germline V gene sequence: CDR1 SGDLS, CDR2 YYNGEE. J lost 4 bases, V lost 3 bases, and 8 bases had no gene match. CDR3 protein: CASSEQRTGSTGELFF. CDR3 DNA: TGTGCCAGCAGCGAACAAAGGACAGGGTCCACCGGGGAGCTGTTTTTT.

The chain joins TRBV2 to TRBJ2-5; weak D call: TRBD2 (6 bases). Trimming stripped 3 bases from V and 5 bases from J, with 13 bases between. Per the germline V gene, CDR1 is SNHLY and CDR2 is FYNNEI. CDR3 length: 14 amino acids. CDR3 in DNA: TGTGCCAGCAGTGACGGGGGTCTCAGCGAGACCCAGTACTTC. Translating gives CASSDGGLSETQYF.

There are a few counts of this clone. The rearrangement joins TRBV10-3 to TRBJ1-2, with 8 bases identical to TRBD1. The junction had 11 bases not matched to a gene; V was cut back by 6 bases and J by 5 bases. Germline values: CDR1 ENHRY, CDR2 SYGVKD. CDR3 length equals 15 residues. The DNA of the CDR3 is TGTGCCATCAGCGTTCAGGGGGCGACAAGGTATGGCTACACCTTC. Its translation is CAISVQGATRYGYTF.

The chain employs TRBV7-3 and TRBJ2-7; D not resolved. The germline V and J ends were trimmed by 5 bases and 4 bases, with 15 bases remaining between them. This CDR3 has 14 residues. Per the germline V gene, CDR1 is SGHTA and CDR2 is FQGTGA. The CDR3 DNA is TGTGCCAGCAGCCCGGGTCCGGGTTTATACGAGCAGTACTTC. As protein: CASSPGPGLYEQYF.

V usage is TRBV5-8 and J usage is TRBJ1-4; TRBD1 might be the D (5 bases). This CDR3 is 16 amino acids long. V was clipped by 0 bases and J by 0 bases, with 9 bases between them. Germline V lookup: CDR1 SGHTS, CDR2 YDEGEE. CDR3 bases: TGTGCCAGCAGCTTGGGACAGACGGCAACTAATGAAAAACTGTTTTTT. Translation: CASSLGQTATNEKLFF.

This chain links TRBV5-6 with TRBJ1-6; TRBD1 agrees at 12 bases. V dropped 5 bases and J dropped 10; count of bases not matched to a gene: 10. In germline, CDR1 is SGHDT, CDR2 YYEEEE. The CDR3 has 16 residues. CDR3 coding DNA: TGTGCCAGCAGTGATATGGGACAGGGGGCTGGATCACCCCTCCACTTT. Translating gives CASSDMGQGAGSPLHF. Looking up the rest from reference TRBV5-6 and TRBJ1-6 gives the full variable domain: DAGVTQSPTHLIKTRGQQVTLRCSPKSGHDTVSWYQQALGQGPQFIFQYYEEEERQRGNFPDRFSGHQFPNYSSELNVNALLLGDSALYLCASSDMGQGAGSPLHFGNGTRLTVT.

The chain employs TRBV5-1 and TRBJ2-3; no firm D call. CDR3 length: 14 residues. Between the trimmed V and J ends, which lost 0 bases and 2 bases, there was a span of 7 bases. In germline, CDR1 is SGHRS, CDR2 YFSETQ. The CDR3 protein is CASSLGPSTDTQYF. CDR3 coding DNA: TGCGCCAGCAGCTTGGGTCCCTCCACAGATACGCAGTATTTT.

This chain links TRBV6-1 with TRBJ2-7; D remains ambiguous. Germline-derived CDR1 and CDR2 are MNHNS and SASEGT. This CDR3 has 15 amino acids. Trimming shortened V by 1 base and J by 2 bases, and 12 bases separated the two germline ends. The CDR3 DNA reads as TGTGCCAGCAGTGAAGGGCACACCAAAACCTACGAGCAGTACTTC. Translating it yields CASSEGHTKTYEQYF.

The CDR3 sequence is CASSVGTGPQHF. CDR3 coding DNA: TGTGCCAGCAGCGTCGGGACAGGCCCCCAGCATTTT. V gene TRBV9 combines with J gene TRBJ1-5; 8 bases align to TRBD1. Germline values: CDR1 SGDLS, CDR2 YYNGEE. The CDR3 runs 12 residues. The junction had 2 bases not matched to a gene; V was cut back by 2 bases and J by 10 bases.

The gene calls are TRBV9 and TRBJ1-3; 8 bases match TRBD1. The CDR3 totals 16 residues. Germline-derived CDR1 and CDR2 are SGDLS and YYNGEE. V gave up 0 bases and J gave up 3 bases; unmatched junction bases: 5. CDR3 sequence (DNA): TGTGCCAGCAGCGTAGATTACAGGGGGATTGGAAACACCATATATTTT. This sequence encodes CASSVDYRGIGNTIYF.